Following are 24 T cell receptor beta chains from one sample sequenced in a study of patients and donors after allogeneic stem cell transplantation. TCRdb analysed the RT-PCR reads with MiXCR anew, one entry per CDR3 protein. The sample contains fewer than 180,000 distinct CDR3 sequences, over 30% of which appear only once. Sequenced input: blood, either unsorted or a sorted T cell fraction (not recorded which). The receptors originated from a human donor who was either an allogeneic HSCT recipient or a stem cell or donor lymphocyte infusion donor (not recorded which). It is not recorded whose cells these are; they may come from a transplant donor.

This clonotype was seen more than once but under ten times. The chain uses TRBV14 and TRBJ1-1; D is undetermined. The germline V gene has CDR1 SGHDN and CDR2 FVKESK. The CDR3 spans 16 residues. V was pared by 4 bases and J by 4 bases, with 19 bases between. The CDR3 loop reads CASSPPARPWSTEAFF. CDR3 nucleotides: TGTGCCAGCAGCCCTCCCGCGCGGCCGTGGAGCACTGAAGCTTTCTTT.

The chain is built from TRBV5-1 and TRBJ2-3; D gene uncertain. CDR3 size: 16 residues. With 0 bases removed from V and 0 bases from J, the gap between germline ends came to 11 bases. Germline loops: CDR1 SGHRS, CDR2 YFSETQ. CDR3 region: CASSLVTAHSTDTQYF. Here the CDR3 DNA reads TGCGCCAGCAGCTTGGTTACTGCCCATAGCACAGATACGCAGTATTTT. Full variable domain (rest looked up from reference TRBV5-1 and TRBJ2-3): KAGVTQTPRYLIKTRGQQVTLSCSPISGHRSVSWYQQTPGQGLQFLFEYFSETQRNKGNFPGRFSGRQFSNSRSEMNVSTLELGDSALYLCASSLVTAHSTDTQYFGPGTRLTVL.

The chain employs TRBV12-3 or TRBV12-4 and TRBJ1-5; D is uncertain. The V and J ends lost 2 bases and 0 bases respectively, with 14 bases between them. This CDR3 contains 17 residues. CDR3 loop: CASSLFLTGYSNQPQHF. As DNA, the CDR3 is TGTGCCAGCAGTTTATTCCTAACGGGCTATAGCAATCAGCCCCAGCATTTT.

The V and J genes are TRBV4-3 and TRBJ1-5; unclear D gene. V was pared by 0 bases and J by 2 bases, with 8 bases between. CDR1 is LGHNA, CDR2 YSLEER, per germline. The CDR3 is 15 amino acids. CDR3 DNA sequence: TGCGCCAGCAGCCAAGAAGGGAGGGGCAATCAGCCCCAGCATTTT. Residues: CASSQEGRGNQPQHF.

The chain joins TRBV9 to TRBJ2-1; D possibly uses TRBD1 or TRBD2 (5 bases each). CDR3 size: 15 residues. The germline V gene has CDR1 SGDLS and CDR2 YYNGEE. V was shortened by 4 bases and J by 4 bases, with 15 bases between the two germline ends. The chain's CDR3 is CASSPFGAEYNEQFF. The CDR3 coding sequence is TGTGCCAGCAGCCCCTTCGGGGCGGAGTACAATGAGCAGTTCTTC.

CDR3 nucleotide sequence: TGTGCCAGCCTAGGAGGTAGCGAGCAGTACTTC. Residues: CASLGGSEQYF. The chain carries TRBV6-1 and TRBJ2-7; possibly TRBD2 for D (5 bases). The germline gives CDR1 MNHNS, CDR2 SASEGT. The CDR3 loop spans 11 amino acids. Trimming cost V 8 bases and J 6 bases, with 11 bases left between them.

This clonotype is judged medium-sized. V usage is TRBV27 and J usage is TRBJ1-2; 8 nucleotides line up with TRBD1. The CDR3 runs to 13 residues. Per the germline V gene, CDR1 is MNHEY and CDR2 is SMNVEV (reference sequence). V was clipped by 2 bases and J by 8 bases; unmatched bases: 4. CDR3 sequence: CASSLRTGNGYTF. The CDR3 DNA follows: TGTGCCAGCAGTTTACGGACAGGGAACGGCTACACCTTC.

The chain links TRBV11-2 to TRBJ1-2; D is unclear. The CDR3 sequence is 16 residues long. Per the germline V gene, CDR1 is SGHAT and CDR2 is FQNNGV. Trimming cost V 0 bases and J 6 bases, with 17 bases left between them. DNA for the CDR3: TGTGCCAGCAGCTTAGATACGGTCGGCGGCTTGGATGGCTACACCTTC. This translates into CASSLDTVGGLDGYTF.

This clonotype is a singleton in its sample. The chain recombines TRBV6-5 with TRBJ2-5; 9 bases line up with TRBD2. The CDR3 runs 15 residues. Trimming cost V 6 bases and J 3 bases; bases outside gene matches: 8. From germline, CDR1 is MNHEY and CDR2 SVGAGI. This CDR3 reads CASRRYLAGEETQYF. For the CDR3, the DNA is TGTGCCAGCAGACGCTACTTAGCGGGGGAAGAGACCCAGTACTTC.

This clonotype was observed a few times. This chain uses TRBV12-3 or TRBV12-4 with TRBJ1-3, with D unresolved. The V gene lost 6 bases and the J gene lost 7 bases, with 16 bases spanning the gap. The CDR3 is 14 residues long. DNA for the CDR3: TGTGCCAGCAGCATCAGGACGATGGGCAACACCATATATTTT. Its protein product is CASSIRTMGNTIYF.

This clonotype was counted between two and nine times. The chain couples TRBV9 to TRBJ1-2, with D maybe TRBD1 (6 bases). Germline assignment: CDR1 SGDLS and CDR2 YYNGEE. The CDR3 is 14 amino acids. Trimming pared 3 bases from V and 6 bases from J, leaving 15 bases between. The CDR3 DNA sequence: TGTGCCAGCAGCGGGGATACAGGGCCCCATGGCTACACCTTC. Its translation is CASSGDTGPHGYTF.

In this sample, this clonotype turned up a few times. Here the CDR3 reads CAHGTGPSYGYTF. CDR3 coding DNA: TGTGCCCATGGGACAGGTCCCTCCTATGGCTACACCTTC. The chain links TRBV6-2 or TRBV6-3 to TRBJ1-2; 8 positions match TRBD1. V lost 11 bases, J lost 4 bases, and 9 bases stayed unmatched. CDR1 and CDR2 from the germline V gene are MNHEY and SVGEGT. The length of the CDR3 is 13 residues.

This chain connects TRBV11-2 to TRBJ1-6; possibly TRBD1 for D (5 bases). The CDR3 is made up of 16 amino acids. V lost 6 bases to trimming and J lost 3 bases, with 15 bases between them. Germline V gene lookup returns CDR1 SGHAT and CDR2 FQNNGV. For the CDR3, the DNA is TGTGCCAGCAGGGGGATAGACAGACTCTATAATTCACCCCTCCACTTT. Translated: CASRGIDRLYNSPLHF.

The gene calls are TRBV2 and TRBJ2-1, with D possibly TRBD2 on 5 matching bases. This CDR3 spans 13 amino acids. Trimming stripped 7 bases from V and 7 bases from J, with 14 bases between. The germline gives CDR1 SNHLY, CDR2 FYNNEI. Written as DNA, the CDR3 is TGTGCCAGCAACCCGGAGCCGGGGAATGAGCAGTTCTTC. It translates to CASNPEPGNEQFF.

This clonotype was seen a few times. The chain employs TRBV12-3 or TRBV12-4 and TRBJ1-3, with a possible D match to TRBD1 (6 bases). CDR3 length: 15 residues. V gave up 5 bases and J gave up 0 bases, with 11 bases separating them. The CDR3 reads CASSTTGSSGNTIYF. The CDR3 DNA is TGTGCCAGCAGTACGACAGGCAGCTCTGGAAACACCATATATTTT.

J is TRBJ2-2 and V is TRBV9; D possibly corresponds to TRBD2 (5 bases). V was cut by 7 bases and J by 0 bases, with 10 bases left in between. There are 14 residues in the CDR3. CDR1 and CDR2 (germline): SGDLS, YYNGEE. DNA of the CDR3: TGTGCCAGCCGAGGGAACGCGAACACCGGGGAGCTGTTTTTT. Protein sequence: CASRGNANTGELFF.

This clonotype was observed once. The rearrangement links TRBV5-1 to TRBJ2-2; 7 nucleotides match TRBD2. With 0 bases clipped from V and 5 bases from J, the junction kept 4 bases outside the gene matches. In germline, CDR1 is SGHRS, CDR2 YFSETQ. The CDR3 loop spans 15 amino acids. CDR3 protein: CASSLAAGSTGELFF. In nucleotides, the CDR3 is TGCGCCAGCAGCTTGGCAGCGGGGTCGACCGGGGAGCTGTTTTTT.

The chain uses TRBV12-3 or TRBV12-4 and TRBJ2-7; the D gene could be TRBD1 or TRBD2 (5 bases each). This CDR3 has 16 residues. Trimming removed 3 bases at V and 0 bases at J, with 15 bases between. The CDR3 region has the DNA TGTGCCAGCAGTTTCTCCGGGACGTTTGGCTCCTACGAGCAGTACGTC. This codes for CASSFSGTFGSYEQYV.

The J gene is TRBJ1-4, the V gene TRBV7-8, with a tentative D call TRBD1 (5 bases). CDR3 length equals 17 residues. Trimming took 4 bases from V and 4 from J, leaving 19 bases between them. The germline gives CDR1 SGHVS, CDR2 FQNEAQ. CDR3 protein: CASSSPLGGTYNEKLFF. In DNA, the CDR3 is TGTGCCAGCAGCTCCCCCCTGGGAGGGACCTATAATGAAAAACTGTTTTTT.

This clonotype was seen only a few times. The V and J genes are TRBV24-1 and TRBJ1-2; 9 positions match TRBD1. CDR3 length: 15 amino acids. V trimming: 3 bases; J trimming: 7 bases; junction bases outside the gene matches: 8. Germline V CDR1 and CDR2: KGHDR, SFDVKD. In nucleotides, the CDR3 is TGTGCCACCAGTGATGCCGGGACAGGGAGCGGTGGCTACACCTTC. Protein product: CATSDAGTGSGGYTF.

This sequence joins TRBV6-5 and TRBJ1-6; D unclear. This CDR3 contains 15 residues. The V gene lost 7 bases and the J gene lost 10 bases, with 20 bases spanning the gap. The germline CDR1 and CDR2 sequences are MNHEY and SVGAGI. As DNA, the CDR3 is TGTGCCAGCAAAGGCCGGATCCTTGGTTGGTCACCCCTCCACTTT. This gives the protein CASKGRILGWSPLHF.

This clonotype has only a few counts. The CDR3 spells CASSSTWTAQETQYF. The CDR3 DNA reads TGTGCCAGCAGTTCCACCTGGACAGCCCAAGAGACCCAGTACTTC. The gene calls are TRBV28 and TRBJ2-5, with D possibly being TRBD1 (6 bases). The germline V and J ends were trimmed by 4 bases and 1 base, with 13 bases remaining between them. The CDR3 is made up of 15 amino acids. The germline gives CDR1 MDHEN, CDR2 SYDVKM.

The chain has TRBV20-1 and TRBJ1-2; D gene unclear. Germline CDR1 DFQATT, CDR2 SNEGSKA (reference sequence). The CDR3 has 13 residues. Trimming removed 7 bases from V and 4 bases from J, with 16 bases in between. Here the CDR3 reads CSGPFRAFYGYTF. CDR3 bases: TGCAGTGGTCCTTTTAGGGCTTTCTATGGCTACACCTTC.

This clonotype was detected only a few times. The V gene is TRBV4-3, the J gene TRBJ1-2; D call uncertain. The CDR3 has 14 residues. From germline, CDR1 is LGHNA and CDR2 YSLEER. Trimming took off 0 bases at V and 1 base at J, with 6 bases between the two ends. The CDR3 DNA follows: TGCGCCAGCAGCCAAGACACAGATAACTATGGCTACACCTTC. Protein sequence: CASSQDTDNYGYTF.